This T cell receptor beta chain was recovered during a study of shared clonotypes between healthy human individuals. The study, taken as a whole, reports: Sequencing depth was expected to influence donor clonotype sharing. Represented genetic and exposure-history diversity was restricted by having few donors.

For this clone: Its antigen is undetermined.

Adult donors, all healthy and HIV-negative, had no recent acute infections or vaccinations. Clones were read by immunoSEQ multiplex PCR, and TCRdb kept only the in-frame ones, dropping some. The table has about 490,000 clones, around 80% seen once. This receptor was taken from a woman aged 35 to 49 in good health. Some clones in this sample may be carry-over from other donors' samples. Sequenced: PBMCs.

CDR3 sequence reads: CASSLGVAGGYEQYF. For the CDR3, the DNA is TGTGCCAGCAGCTTAGGGGTTGCAGGGGGCTACGAGCAGTACTTC. The chain is built from TRBV11-2 and TRBJ2-7, with 7 positions matching TRBD1. The CDR3 loop spans 15 amino acids. CDR1 and CDR2 (germline): SGHAT, FQNNGV. With 1 base clipped from V and 3 bases from J, the junction kept 6 bases outside the gene matches. The full variable domain, its missing parts supplied by reference TRBV11-2 and TRBJ2-7, is EAGVAQSPRYKIIEKRQSVAFWCNPISGHATLYWYQQILGQGPKLLIQFQNNGVVDDSQLPKDRFSAERLKGVDSTLKIQPAKLEDSAVYLCASSLGVAGGYEQYFGPGTRLTVT.